This TCR beta chain was retrieved from a study of T cell changes during pregnancy in multiple sclerosis. CDR1 is SEHNR, CDR2 FQNEAQ, per germline (reference sequence). V was shortened by 3 bases and J by 1 base, with 21 bases between the two germline ends. CDR3 length: 18 residues. TCRdb keeps only in-frame clones here, not all; method: immunoSEQ multiplex PCR. In the table there are about 53,000 clones, over 85% of which are singletons. V gene TRBV7-9 combines with J gene TRBJ2-5; tentatively, D is TRBD1 (5 bases). The TCR originated in a female donor with multiple sclerosis, enrolled in a pregnancy study. The sequencing used CD8+ T cells from peripheral blood mononuclear cells, collected before pregnancy. CDR3 sequence (DNA): TGTGCCAGCAGCTTCCCCTTTTCCCCTGACAGAGCCCAAGAGACCCAGTACTTC. Its translation: CASSFPFSPDRAQETQYF.